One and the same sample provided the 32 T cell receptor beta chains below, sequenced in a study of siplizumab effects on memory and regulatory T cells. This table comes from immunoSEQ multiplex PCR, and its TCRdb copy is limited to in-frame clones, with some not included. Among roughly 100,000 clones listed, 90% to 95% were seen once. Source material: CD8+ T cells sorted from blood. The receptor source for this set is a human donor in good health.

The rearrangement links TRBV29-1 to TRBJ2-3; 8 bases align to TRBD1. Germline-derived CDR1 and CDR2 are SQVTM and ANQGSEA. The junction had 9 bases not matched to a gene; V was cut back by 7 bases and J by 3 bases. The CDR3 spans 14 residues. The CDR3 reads CSGRGLEGTDTQYF. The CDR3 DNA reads TGCAGCGGCAGGGGGCTGGAGGGAACAGATACGCAGTATTTT.

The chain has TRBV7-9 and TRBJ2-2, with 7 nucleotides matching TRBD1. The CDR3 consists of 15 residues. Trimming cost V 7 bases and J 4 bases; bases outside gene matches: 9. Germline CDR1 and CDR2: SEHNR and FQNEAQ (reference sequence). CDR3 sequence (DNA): TGTGCCAGCACCGGGGACAGCCTTTTCACCGGGGAGCTGTTTTTT. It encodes CASTGDSLFTGELFF. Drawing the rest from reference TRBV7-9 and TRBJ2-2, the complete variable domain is DTGVSQNPRHKITKRGQNVTFRCDPISEHNRLYWYRQTLGQGPEFLTYFQNEAQLEKSRLLSDRFSAERPKGSFSTLEIQRTEQGDSAMYLCASTGDSLFTGELFFGEGSRLTVL.

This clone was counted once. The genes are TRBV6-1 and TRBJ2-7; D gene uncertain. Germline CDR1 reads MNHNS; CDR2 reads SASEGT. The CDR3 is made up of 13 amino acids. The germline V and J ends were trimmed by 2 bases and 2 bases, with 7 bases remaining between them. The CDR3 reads CASSEWSTYEQYF. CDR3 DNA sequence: TGTGCCAGCAGTGAATGGTCTACCTACGAGCAGTACTTC.

The CDR3 reads CASRVQPRPLQFF. The CDR3 bases are TGTGCCAGCAGAGTACAGCCACGGCCCCTTCAGTTCTTC. The V call is TRBV5-6, the J call TRBJ2-1; D is undetermined. CDR3 length equals 13 residues. Germline CDR1 is SGHDT and CDR2 is YYEEEE. With 5 bases removed from V and 13 bases from J, the gap between germline ends came to 19 bases.

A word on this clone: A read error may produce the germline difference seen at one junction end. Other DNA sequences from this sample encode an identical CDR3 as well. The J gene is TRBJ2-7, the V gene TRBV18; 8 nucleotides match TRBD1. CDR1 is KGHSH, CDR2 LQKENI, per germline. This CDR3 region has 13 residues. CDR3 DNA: TGCGCCAGCTCACCGGGACAGGATTACGAGCAGTACTTC. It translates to CASSPGQDYEQYF.

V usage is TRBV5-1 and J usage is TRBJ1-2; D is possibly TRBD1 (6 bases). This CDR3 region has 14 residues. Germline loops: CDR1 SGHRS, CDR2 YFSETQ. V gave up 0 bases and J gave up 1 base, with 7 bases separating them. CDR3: CASSLEQGNYGYTF. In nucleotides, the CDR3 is TGCGCCAGCAGCTTGGAACAGGGTAACTATGGCTACACCTTC.

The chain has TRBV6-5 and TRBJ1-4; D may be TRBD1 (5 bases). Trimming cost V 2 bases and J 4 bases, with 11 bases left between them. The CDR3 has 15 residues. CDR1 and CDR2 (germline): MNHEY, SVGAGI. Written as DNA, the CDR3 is TGTGCCAGCAGTTACGGGTCAGGGAGTAATGAAAAACTGTTTTTT. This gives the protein CASSYGSGSNEKLFF.

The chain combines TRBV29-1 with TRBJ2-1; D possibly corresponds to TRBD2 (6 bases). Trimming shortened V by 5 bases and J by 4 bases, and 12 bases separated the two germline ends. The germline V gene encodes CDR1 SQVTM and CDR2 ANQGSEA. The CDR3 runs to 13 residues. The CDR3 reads CSVSGGDYNEQFF. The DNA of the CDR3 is TGCAGCGTTAGTGGCGGGGATTACAATGAGCAGTTCTTC.

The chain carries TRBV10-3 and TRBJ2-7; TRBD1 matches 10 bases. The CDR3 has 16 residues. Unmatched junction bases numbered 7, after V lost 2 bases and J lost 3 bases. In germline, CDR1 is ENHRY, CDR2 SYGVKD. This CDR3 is CAISELGQGKDYEQYF. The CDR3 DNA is TGTGCCATCAGTGAGCTGGGACAGGGGAAAGACTACGAGCAGTACTTC.

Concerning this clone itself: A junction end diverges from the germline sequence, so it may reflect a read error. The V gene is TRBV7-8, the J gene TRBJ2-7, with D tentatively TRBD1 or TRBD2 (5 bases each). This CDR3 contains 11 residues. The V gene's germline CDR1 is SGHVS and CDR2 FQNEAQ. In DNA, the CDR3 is TGTGCCAGCAGCTTAGATCGGGGCCCAGACTTC. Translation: CASSLDRGPDF.

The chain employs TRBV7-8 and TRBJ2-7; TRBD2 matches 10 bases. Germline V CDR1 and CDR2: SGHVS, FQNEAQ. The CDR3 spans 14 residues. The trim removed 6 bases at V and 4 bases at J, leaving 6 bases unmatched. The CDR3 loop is CASRQLAGAYEQYF. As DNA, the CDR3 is TGTGCCAGCAGACAGCTAGCGGGGGCTTACGAGCAGTACTTC. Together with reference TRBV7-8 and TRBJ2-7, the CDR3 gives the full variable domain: GAGVSQSPRYKVAKRGQDVALRCDPISGHVSLFWYQQALGQGPEFLTYFQNEAQLDKSGLPSDRFFAERPEGSVSTLKIQRTQQEDSAVYLCASRQLAGAYEQYFGPGTRLTVT.

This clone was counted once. CDR3 sequence (DNA): TGTGCCTGGAACGGGGGGGACAGAAATTCACCCCTCCACTTT. It codes for CAWNGGDRNSPLHF. V and J are TRBV30 and TRBJ1-6, with 7 bases matching TRBD1. Germline lookup yields CDR1 GTSNPN and CDR2 SVGIG (reference sequence). Trimming cost V 4 bases and J 7 bases; bases outside gene matches: 7. The CDR3 contains 14 residues.

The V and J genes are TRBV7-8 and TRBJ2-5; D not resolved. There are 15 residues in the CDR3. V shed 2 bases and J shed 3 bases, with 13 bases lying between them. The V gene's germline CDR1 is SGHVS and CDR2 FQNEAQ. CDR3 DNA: TGTGCCAGCAGCTTATCACCGGGTCGGAAAGAGACCCAGTACTTC. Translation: CASSLSPGRKETQYF. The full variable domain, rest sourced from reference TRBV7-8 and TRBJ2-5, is GAGVSQSPRYKVAKRGQDVALRCDPISGHVSLFWYQQALGQGPEFLTYFQNEAQLDKSGLPSDRFFAERPEGSVSTLKIQRTQQEDSAVYLCASSLSPGRKETQYFGPGTRLLVL.

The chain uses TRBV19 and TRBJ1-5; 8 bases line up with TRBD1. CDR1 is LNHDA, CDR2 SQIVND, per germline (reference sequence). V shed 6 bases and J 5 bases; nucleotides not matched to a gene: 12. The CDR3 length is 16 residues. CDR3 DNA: TGTGCCAGTAGGAGTAACTTCGACAGGGGCGATCAGCCCCAGCATTTT. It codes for CASRSNFDRGDQPQHF.

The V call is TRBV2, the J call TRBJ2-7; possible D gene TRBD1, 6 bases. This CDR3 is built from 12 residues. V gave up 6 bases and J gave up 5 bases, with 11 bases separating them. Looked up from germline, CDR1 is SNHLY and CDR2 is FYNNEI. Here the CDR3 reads CASSDRIDEQYF. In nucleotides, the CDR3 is TGTGCCAGCAGCGACAGGATCGACGAGCAGTACTTC.

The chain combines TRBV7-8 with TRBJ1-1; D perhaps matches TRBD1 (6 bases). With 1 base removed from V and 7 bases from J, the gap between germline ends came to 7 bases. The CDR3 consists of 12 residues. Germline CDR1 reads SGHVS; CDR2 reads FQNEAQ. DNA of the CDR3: TGTGCCAGCAGCTTAGTCAGGGGTGAAGCTTTCTTT. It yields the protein CASSLVRGEAFF.

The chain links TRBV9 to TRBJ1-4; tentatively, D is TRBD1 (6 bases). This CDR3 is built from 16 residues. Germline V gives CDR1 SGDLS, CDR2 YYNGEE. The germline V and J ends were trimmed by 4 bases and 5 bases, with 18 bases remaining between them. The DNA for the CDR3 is TGTGCCAGCAGCTTCTCCCCGGGGGGCGAAAATGAAAAACTGTTTTTT. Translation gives CASSFSPGGENEKLFF.

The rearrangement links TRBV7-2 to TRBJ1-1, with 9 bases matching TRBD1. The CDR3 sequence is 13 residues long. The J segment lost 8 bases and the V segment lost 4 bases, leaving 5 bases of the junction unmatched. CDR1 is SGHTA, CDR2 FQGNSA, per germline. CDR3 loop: CASSSRDRVEAFF. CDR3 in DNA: TGTGCCAGCAGCTCCCGGGACAGGGTAGAAGCTTTCTTT.

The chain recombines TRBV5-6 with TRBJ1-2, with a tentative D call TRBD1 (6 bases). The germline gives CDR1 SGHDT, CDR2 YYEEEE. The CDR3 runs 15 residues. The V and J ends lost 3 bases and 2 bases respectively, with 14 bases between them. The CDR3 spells CASSSWGLINYGYTF. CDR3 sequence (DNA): TGTGCCAGCAGCTCCTGGGGGCTGATCAACTATGGCTACACCTTC.

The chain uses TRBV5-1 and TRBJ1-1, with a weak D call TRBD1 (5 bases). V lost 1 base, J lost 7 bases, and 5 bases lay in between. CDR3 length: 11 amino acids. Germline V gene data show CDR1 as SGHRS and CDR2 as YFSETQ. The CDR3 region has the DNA TGCGCCAGCAGCTTGAGGGGTGAAGCTTTCTTT. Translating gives CASSLRGEAFF. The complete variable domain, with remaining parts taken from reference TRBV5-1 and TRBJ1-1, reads KAGVTQTPRYLIKTRGQQVTLSCSPISGHRSVSWYQQTPGQGLQFLFEYFSETQRNKGNFPGRFSGRQFSNSRSEMNVSTLELGDSALYLCASSLRGEAFFGQGTRLTVV.

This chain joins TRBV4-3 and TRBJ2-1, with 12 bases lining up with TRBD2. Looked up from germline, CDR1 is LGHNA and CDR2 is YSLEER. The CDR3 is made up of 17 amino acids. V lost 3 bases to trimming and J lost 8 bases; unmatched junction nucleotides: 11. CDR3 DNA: TGCGCCAGCAGCCAGGGATTCCTAGCGGGAGGGCCCCATGAGCAGTTCTTC. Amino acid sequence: CASSQGFLAGGPHEQFF.

The CDR3 here is CATHPQELVKLGTGELFF. In nucleotides, the CDR3 is TGTGCCACCCACCCCCAGGAACTAGTGAAGTTGGGCACCGGGGAGCTGTTTTTT. V and J are TRBV27 and TRBJ2-2, with D maybe TRBD2 (5 bases). Per the germline V gene, CDR1 is MNHEY and CDR2 is SMNVEV (reference sequence). The ends were cut back, 10 bases at V and 4 bases at J, with 28 bases in the middle. The CDR3 covers 18 residues.

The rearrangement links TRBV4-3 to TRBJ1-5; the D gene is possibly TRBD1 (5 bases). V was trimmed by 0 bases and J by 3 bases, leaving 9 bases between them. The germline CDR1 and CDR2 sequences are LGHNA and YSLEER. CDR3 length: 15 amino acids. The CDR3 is CASSQDGGDNQPQHF. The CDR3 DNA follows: TGCGCCAGCAGCCAAGATGGGGGGGACAATCAGCCCCAGCATTTT.

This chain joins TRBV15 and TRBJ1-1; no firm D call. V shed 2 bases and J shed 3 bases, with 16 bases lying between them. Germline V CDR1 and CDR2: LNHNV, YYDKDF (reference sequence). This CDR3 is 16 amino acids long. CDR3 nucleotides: TGTGCCACCAGCAGAAAAGTCTTGGACGGACACACTGAAGCTTTCTTT. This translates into CATSRKVLDGHTEAFF.

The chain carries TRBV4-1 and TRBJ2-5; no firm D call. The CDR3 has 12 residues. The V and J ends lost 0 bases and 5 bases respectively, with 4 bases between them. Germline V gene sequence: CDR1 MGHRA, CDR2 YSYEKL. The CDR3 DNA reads TGCGCCAGCAGCCAAGAAGGGGAGACCCAGTACTTC. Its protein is CASSQEGETQYF.

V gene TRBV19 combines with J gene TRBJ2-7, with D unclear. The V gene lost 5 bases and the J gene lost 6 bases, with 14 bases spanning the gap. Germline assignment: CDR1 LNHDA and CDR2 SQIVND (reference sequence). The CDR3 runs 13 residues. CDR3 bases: TGTGCCAGTAGTGAACATGAGAGAGGCGAGCAGTACTTC. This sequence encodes CASSEHERGEQYF.

CDR3 sequence reads: CASSLSEGYKTEAFF. In nucleotides, the CDR3 is TGTGCCAGCTCATTAAGCGAGGGATACAAAACTGAAGCTTTCTTT. This chain joins TRBV18 and TRBJ1-1; no clear D gene. CDR3 length: 15 residues. V lost 5 bases and J 5 bases, leaving 18 bases between the germline ends. Germline-derived CDR1 and CDR2 are KGHSH and LQKENI.

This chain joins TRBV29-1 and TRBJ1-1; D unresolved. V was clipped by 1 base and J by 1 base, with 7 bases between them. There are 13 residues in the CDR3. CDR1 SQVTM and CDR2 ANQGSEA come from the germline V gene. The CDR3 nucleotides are TGCAGCGTTGAAGGGATTAGGAACACTGAAGCTTTCTTT. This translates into CSVEGIRNTEAFF. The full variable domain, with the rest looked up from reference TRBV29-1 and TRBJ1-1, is SAVISQKPSRDICQRGTSLTIQCQVDSQVTMMFWYRQQPGQSLTLIATANQGSEATYESGFVIDKFPISRPNLTFSTLTVSNMSPEDSSIYLCSVEGIRNTEAFFGQGTRLTVV.

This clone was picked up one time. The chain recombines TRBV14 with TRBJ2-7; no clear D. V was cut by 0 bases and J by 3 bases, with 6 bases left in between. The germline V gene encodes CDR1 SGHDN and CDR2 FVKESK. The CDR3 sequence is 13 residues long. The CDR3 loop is CASSQDWGYEQYF. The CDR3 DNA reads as TGTGCCAGCAGCCAAGACTGGGGCTACGAGCAGTACTTC.

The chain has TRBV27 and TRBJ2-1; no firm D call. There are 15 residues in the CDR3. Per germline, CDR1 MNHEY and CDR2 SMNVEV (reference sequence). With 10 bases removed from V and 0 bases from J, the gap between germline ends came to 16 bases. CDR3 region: CATRPTPSSYNEQFF. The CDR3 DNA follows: TGTGCCACCCGCCCTACGCCGAGCTCCTACAATGAGCAGTTCTTC.

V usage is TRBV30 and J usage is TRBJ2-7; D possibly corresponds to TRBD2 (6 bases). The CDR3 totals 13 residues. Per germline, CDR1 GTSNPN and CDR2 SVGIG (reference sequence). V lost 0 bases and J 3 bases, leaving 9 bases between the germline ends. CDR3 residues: CAWSVFGGYEQYF. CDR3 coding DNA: TGTGCCTGGAGTGTATTCGGGGGCTACGAGCAGTACTTC.

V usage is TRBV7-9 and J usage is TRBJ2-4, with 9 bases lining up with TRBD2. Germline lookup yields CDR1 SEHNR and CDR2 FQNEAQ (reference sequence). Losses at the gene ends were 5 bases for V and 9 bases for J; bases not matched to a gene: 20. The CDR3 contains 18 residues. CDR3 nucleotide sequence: TGTGCCAGCAGCGCCCAAGGTGGGGCGGGAGGGCCGGGATTCATTCAGTACTTC. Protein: CASSAQGGAGGPGFIQYF.